Presented here are 11 T cell receptor beta chains from one specimen sequenced in a study of blood T cell repertoires in COVID-19 (TCRdb year 2020). Library method: the immunoSEQ multiplex PCR assay. Entries here come from immuneACCESS through TCRdb and include only in-frame sequences with V and J called. Some clones fail to appear in such tables; in the studies checked, an unresolved V gene covers under half of the shortfall, and the cause of the remainder is unknown. This sample is represented by some 250,000 clones; about 90% of them were singletons. Jointly, the top ten make up roughly 3% of the sample. The sample consisted of peripheral blood. These receptors were taken from a woman aged 25 to 39 who had recovered from COVID-19.

The chain is built from TRBV7-2 and TRBJ2-6; D remains ambiguous. In germline, CDR1 is SGHTA, CDR2 FQGNSA. The germline V and J ends were trimmed by 5 bases and 11 bases, with 7 bases remaining between them. The CDR3 is 11 residues long. The CDR3 DNA follows: TGTGCCAGCAGCCACTCTGACGTCCTGACTTTC. This codes for CASSHSDVLTF. Drawing the rest from reference TRBV7-2 and TRBJ2-6, the complete variable domain is GAGVSQSPSNKVTEKGKDVELRCDPISGHTALYWYRQSLGQGLEFLIYFQGNSAPDKSGLPSDRFSAERTGGSVSTLTIQRTQQEDSAVYLCASSHSDVLTFGAGSRLTVL.

The chain couples TRBV4-1 to TRBJ1-3, with D hard to call. The ends were cut back, 1 base at V and 5 bases at J, with 9 bases in the middle. CDR1 is MGHRA and CDR2 is YSYEKL in the germline V gene. The CDR3 is made up of 14 amino acids. DNA for the CDR3: TGCGCCAGCAGCCAAGTTGGCCAGAGAAACACCATATATTTT. It translates to CASSQVGQRNTIYF.

As DNA, the CDR3 is TGTGCCAGCAGCTTGGTAGTTGCCTACGAGCAGTACTTC. Protein sequence: CASSLVVAYEQYF. The V call is TRBV11-2, the J call TRBJ2-7, with D unresolved. With 3 bases removed from V and 2 bases from J, the gap between germline ends came to 8 bases. There are 13 residues in the CDR3. CDR1 is SGHAT and CDR2 is FQNNGV in the germline V gene. The whole variable domain, filled in from reference TRBV11-2 and TRBJ2-7, reads EAGVAQSPRYKIIEKRQSVAFWCNPISGHATLYWYQQILGQGPKLLIQFQNNGVVDDSQLPKDRFSAERLKGVDSTLKIQPAKLEDSAVYLCASSLVVAYEQYFGPGTRLTVT.

The chain employs TRBV13 and TRBJ2-2; 10 nucleotides line up with TRBD2. CDR1 is PRHDT and CDR2 is FYEKMQ in the germline V gene (reference sequence). The V gene end was trimmed by 8 bases and the J gene end by 2 bases; junction bases not matched to a gene: 5. The CDR3 runs 15 residues. CDR3 nucleotide sequence: TGTGCCAGCTATTCTAGCGGGGGCAACACCGGGGAGCTGTTTTTT. Translation: CASYSSGGNTGELFF.

The chain joins TRBV5-6 to TRBJ2-7; the match to TRBD1 covers 7 bases. CDR1 SGHDT and CDR2 YYEEEE come from the germline V gene. The CDR3 runs to 15 residues. Trimming cost V 0 bases and J 3 bases; bases outside gene matches: 6. The CDR3 reads CASSLGQGVGYEQYF. The CDR3, as DNA: TGTGCCAGCAGCTTGGGACAGGGAGTTGGCTACGAGCAGTACTTC. Full variable domain (missing parts from reference TRBV5-6 and TRBJ2-7): DAGVTQSPTHLIKTRGQQVTLRCSPKSGHDTVSWYQQALGQGPQFIFQYYEEEERQRGNFPDRFSGHQFPNYSSELNVNALLLGDSALYLCASSLGQGVGYEQYFGPGTRLTVT.

J is TRBJ2-1 and V is TRBV7-2, with a weak D call TRBD1 (5 bases). Germline V gene sequence: CDR1 SGHTA, CDR2 FQGNSA. The CDR3 sequence is 15 residues long. Trimming shortened V by 4 bases and J by 9 bases, and 19 bases separated the two germline ends. CDR3 in amino acids: CASSSVLERRGEQFF. CDR3 in DNA: TGTGCCAGCAGCTCCGTTTTGGAGCGTAGGGGTGAGCAGTTCTTC.

The chain recombines TRBV19 with TRBJ1-3, with TRBD1 matching 7 bases. Germline lookup yields CDR1 LNHDA and CDR2 SQIVND (reference sequence). The CDR3 sequence is 12 residues long. The CDR3 protein is CATGSAGNTIYF. CDR3 sequence (DNA): TGTGCGACAGGGTCGGCAGGAAACACCATATATTTT.

CDR3 sequence reads: CASSFVGASSGEQYF. In DNA form, the CDR3 reads TGTGCCAGCAGTTTCGTGGGGGCCTCCTCTGGGGAGCAGTACTTC. This chain connects TRBV27 to TRBJ2-7, with a possible D match to TRBD1 (6 bases). Looked up from germline, CDR1 is MNHEY and CDR2 is SMNVEV (reference sequence). V lost 3 bases and J 7 bases, leaving 19 bases between the germline ends. There are 15 residues in the CDR3.

This rearrangement joins TRBV18 to TRBJ2-7, with 9 bases fitting TRBD2. The germline V gene has CDR1 KGHSH and CDR2 LQKENI. This CDR3 comprises 16 residues. V gave up 3 bases and J gave up 5 bases; unmatched junction bases: 11. The CDR3 loop is CASSPPSSGIPHEQYF. CDR3 bases: TGTGCCAGCTCACCCCCGTCTAGCGGGATCCCCCACGAGCAGTACTTC.

The V and J genes are TRBV2 and TRBJ2-7; D is unresolved. The germline gives CDR1 SNHLY, CDR2 FYNNEI. V lost 3 bases and J lost 3, with 6 bases in between. This CDR3 has 12 residues. The CDR3 sequence: CASSDTFYEQYF. The CDR3 coding sequence is TGTGCCAGCAGTGATACATTCTACGAGCAGTACTTC.

The chain couples TRBV5-1 to TRBJ1-1, with 7 bases that match TRBD1. V dropped 0 bases and J dropped 6; count of bases not matched to a gene: 17. Per germline, CDR1 SGHRS and CDR2 YFSETQ. The CDR3 extends over 18 amino acids. This chain's CDR3 is CASSLEGRLTGATAEAFF. As DNA, the CDR3 is TGCGCCAGCAGCTTGGAGGGCAGGCTAACAGGGGCTACCGCTGAAGCTTTCTTT.